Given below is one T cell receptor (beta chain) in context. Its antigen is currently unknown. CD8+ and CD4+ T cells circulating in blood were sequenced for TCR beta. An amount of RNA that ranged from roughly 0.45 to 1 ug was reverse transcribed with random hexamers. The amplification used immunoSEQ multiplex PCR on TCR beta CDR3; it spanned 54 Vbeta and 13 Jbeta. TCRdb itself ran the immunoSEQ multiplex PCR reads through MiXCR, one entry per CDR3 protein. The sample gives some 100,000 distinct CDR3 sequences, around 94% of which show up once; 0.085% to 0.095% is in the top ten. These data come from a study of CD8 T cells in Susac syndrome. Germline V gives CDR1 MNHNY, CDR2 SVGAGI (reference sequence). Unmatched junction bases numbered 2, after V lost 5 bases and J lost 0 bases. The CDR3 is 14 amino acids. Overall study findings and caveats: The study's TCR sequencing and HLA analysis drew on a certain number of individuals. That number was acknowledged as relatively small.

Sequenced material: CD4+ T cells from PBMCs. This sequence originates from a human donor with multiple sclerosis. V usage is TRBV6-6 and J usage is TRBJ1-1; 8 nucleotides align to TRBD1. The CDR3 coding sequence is TGTGCCAGCAGTCGACAGGGGTTGAACACTGAAGCTTTCTTT. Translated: CASSRQGLNTEAFF.